The clone carrying this TCR beta chain occurred a few times. This specimen comes from a study of beta chain features in type 1 diabetes. The germline CDR1 and CDR2 sequences are SQVTM and ANQGSEA. The CDR3 covers 11 residues. Reverse transcribing all isolated RNA meant expressed TCRB transcripts were sequenced. Repertoires were generated with immunoSEQ multiplex PCR, while TCRdb's copy carries only in-frame clones and drops some. The sample lists 200,000 to 300,000 clones; about 30% were seen once. This TCR was recovered from a man younger than 45 in good health. V is TRBV29-1 and J is TRBJ2-7; the D gene could be TRBD1 or TRBD2 (5 bases each). The source material was central memory CD4+ T cells from blood. CDR3 protein: CSIKGPYEQYF. CDR3 nucleotides: TGCAGTATCAAGGGACCTTACGAGCAGTACTTC.